This TCR beta chain was sequenced for a study of T-cell reconstitution after alpha-beta-depleted transplantation in children. In germline, CDR1 is LGHNA, CDR2 YNFKEQ. The CDR3 totals 16 residues. Trimming shortened V by 0 bases and J by 5 bases, and 13 bases separated the two germline ends. The table lists this clonotype with many counts. The authors prepared the TCRbeta library with unique molecular identifiers. TCRdb re-called the PCR reads with MiXCR, one entry per CDR3 protein. The data hold hundreds of thousands of distinct CDR3 sequences, with roughly 15% observed a single time. This sequence joins TRBV4-2 and TRBJ2-2; D unresolved. This TCR derives from a human donor who donated a stem cell graft to a child with acute myeloid leukemia. The source material was PBMCs from the stem cell graft donor, sampled from the stem cell graft. The CDR3 is CASSQDAVGRTGELFF. In DNA form, the CDR3 reads TGTGCCAGCAGCCAAGATGCGGTAGGCCGGACCGGGGAGCTGTTTTTT.